The entry below gives a single T cell receptor (beta chain) sequence along with its context. The conserved phenylalanine or tryptophan is not found at the CDR3 terminus, so this likely reflects a read error. The sample is drawn from a study of tumor-infiltrating lymphocytes in primary liver carcinoma. Study overall: Among the tumors, stages were T1-T3 N0M0 and sizes roughly 4 to 10 cm.

Between roughly 17 and 33 mg of unsorted bulk tissue served as the source from which RNA and DNA were co-extracted. A primer matching the constant region was used to make TCR beta cDNA from 450 to 500 ng of total RNA. Libraries of TCR beta came from three nested multiplex PCR rounds with slightly modified ARM-PCR. TCRdb processed the multiplex PCR reads anew with MiXCR; each CDR3 protein has one entry. The table shows roughly 80,000 distinct CDR3 sequences, with roughly 69% occurring only once. Sequencing was done on a sample of tumor-adjacent normal liver tissue. The TCR was taken from a man aged 35 to 55 with primary liver carcinoma and hepatitis B virus infection.

The CDR3 DNA follows: TGTGCCAGCGCGGGTCAGTTGAGCACCGGGGAGCTGTTTCTT. It is translated as CASAGQLSTGELFL. This chain connects TRBV11-2 to TRBJ2-2; D possibly corresponds to TRBD2 (5 bases). Germline loops: CDR1 SGHAT, CDR2 FQNNGV. V lost 8 bases to trimming and J lost 4 bases, with 14 bases between them. CDR3 length: 14 amino acids.